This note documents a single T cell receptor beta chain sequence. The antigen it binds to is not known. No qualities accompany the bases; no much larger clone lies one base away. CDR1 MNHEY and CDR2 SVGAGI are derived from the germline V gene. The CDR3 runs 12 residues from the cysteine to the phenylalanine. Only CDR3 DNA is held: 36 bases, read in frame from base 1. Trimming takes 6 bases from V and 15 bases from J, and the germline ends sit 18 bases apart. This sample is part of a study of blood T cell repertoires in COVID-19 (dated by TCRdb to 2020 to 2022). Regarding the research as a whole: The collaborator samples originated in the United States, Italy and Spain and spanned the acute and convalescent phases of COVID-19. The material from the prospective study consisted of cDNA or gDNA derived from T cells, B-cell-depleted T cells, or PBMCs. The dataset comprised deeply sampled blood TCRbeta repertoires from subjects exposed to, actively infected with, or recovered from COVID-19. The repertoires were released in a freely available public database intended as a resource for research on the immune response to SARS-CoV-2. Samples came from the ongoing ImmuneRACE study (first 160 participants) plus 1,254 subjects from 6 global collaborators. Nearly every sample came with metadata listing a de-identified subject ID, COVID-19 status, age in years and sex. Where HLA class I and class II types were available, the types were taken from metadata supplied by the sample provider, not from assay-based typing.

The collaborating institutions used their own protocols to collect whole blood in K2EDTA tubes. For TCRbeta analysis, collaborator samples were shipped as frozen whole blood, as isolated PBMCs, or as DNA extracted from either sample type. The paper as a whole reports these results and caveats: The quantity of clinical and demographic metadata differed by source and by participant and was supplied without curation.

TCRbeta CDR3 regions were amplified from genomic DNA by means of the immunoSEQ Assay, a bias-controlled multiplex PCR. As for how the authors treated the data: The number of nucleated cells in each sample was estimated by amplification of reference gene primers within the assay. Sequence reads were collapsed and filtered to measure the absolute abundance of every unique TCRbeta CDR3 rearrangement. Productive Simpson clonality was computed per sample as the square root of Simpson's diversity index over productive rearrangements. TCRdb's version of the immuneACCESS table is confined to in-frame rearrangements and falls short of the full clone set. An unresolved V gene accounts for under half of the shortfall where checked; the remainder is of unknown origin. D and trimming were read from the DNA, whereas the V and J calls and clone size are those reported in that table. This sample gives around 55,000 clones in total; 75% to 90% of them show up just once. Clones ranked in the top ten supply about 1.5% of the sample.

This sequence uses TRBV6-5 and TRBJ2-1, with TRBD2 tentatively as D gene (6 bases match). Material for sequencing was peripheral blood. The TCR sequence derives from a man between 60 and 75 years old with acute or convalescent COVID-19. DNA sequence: TGTGCCAGCAGCCAATCCTCGGGAGCCCTGTTCTTC. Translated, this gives CASSQSSGALFF.